The table lists the clone carrying this TCR beta chain with a count of one. What it binds is not known. One to two pinch biopsies were taken from the rectum during colonoscopy. The junction had 0 bases not matched to a gene; V was cut back by 2 bases and J by 2 bases. Looked up from germline, CDR1 is LNHDA and CDR2 is SQIVND (reference sequence). The CDR3 covers 14 residues. This sample is drawn from a study of pediatric ulcerative colitis. Study-wide points: Rectal repertoires separated controls, mild-moderate and acute severe colitis.

This was a survey-level run. Sequencing depth was up to 500,000 reads per sample. This table comes from immunoSEQ multiplex PCR, and its TCRdb copy is limited to in-frame clones, with some not included. The sample yields roughly 49,000 clones, about 78% seen once. The sequence was collected from a girl aged 5-17 years with moderate ulcerative colitis. This chain uses TRBV19 with TRBJ2-1; 7 bases line up with TRBD2. The sample consisted of gut tissue. CDR3 coding DNA: TGTGCCAGTAGTATACTAGCGGCCTACAATGAGCAGTTCTTC. Protein product: CASSILAAYNEQFF.